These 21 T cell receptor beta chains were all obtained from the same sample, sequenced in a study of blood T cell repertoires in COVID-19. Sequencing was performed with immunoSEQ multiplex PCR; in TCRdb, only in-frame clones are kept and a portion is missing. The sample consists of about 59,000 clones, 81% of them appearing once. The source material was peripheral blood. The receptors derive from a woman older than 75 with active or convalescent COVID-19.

In nucleotides, the CDR3 is TGTGCCTCCCTTCCCACAGGGGGGACCATGAACACTGAAGCTTTCTTT. It yields the protein CASLPTGGTMNTEAFF. This chain uses TRBV3-1 (or the pseudogene TRBV3-2) with TRBJ1-1; 8 positions match TRBD1. Germline lookup yields CDR1 LGHDT and CDR2 YNNKEL (reference sequence). V gave up 11 bases and J gave up 0 bases; unmatched junction bases: 14. The CDR3 totals 16 residues.

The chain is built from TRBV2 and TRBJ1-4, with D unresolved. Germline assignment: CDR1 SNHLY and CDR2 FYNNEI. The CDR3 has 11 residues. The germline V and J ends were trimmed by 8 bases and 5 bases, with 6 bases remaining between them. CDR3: CASARNEKLFF. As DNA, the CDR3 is TGTGCCAGCGCACGGAATGAAAAACTGTTTTTT.

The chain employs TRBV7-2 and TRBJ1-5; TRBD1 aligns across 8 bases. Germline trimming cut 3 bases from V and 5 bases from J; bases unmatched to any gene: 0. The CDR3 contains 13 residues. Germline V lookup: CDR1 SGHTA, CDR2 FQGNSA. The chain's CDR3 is CASSLTGDQPQHF. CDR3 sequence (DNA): TGTGCCAGCAGCTTGACAGGGGATCAGCCCCAGCATTTT.

DNA for the CDR3: TGTGCCAGCAGAACAGGCGTCGGAACCTACGAGCAGTACTTC. This codes for CASRTGVGTYEQYF. The J gene is TRBJ2-7, the V gene TRBV6-5; D might be TRBD1 (5 bases). V lost 6 bases, J lost 2 bases, and 14 bases lay in between. This CDR3 is built from 14 residues. CDR1 is MNHEY and CDR2 is SVGAGI in the germline V gene.

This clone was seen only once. The CDR3 sequence is CASSLPGLVNGELFF. Here the CDR3 DNA reads TGTGCCAGCAGTTTACCGGGACTAGTTAACGGGGAGCTGTTTTTT. The V and J genes are TRBV11-2 and TRBJ2-2; 8 bases fit TRBD2. The CDR3 covers 15 residues. CDR1 is SGHAT and CDR2 is FQNNGV in the germline V gene. The junction had 10 bases not matched to a gene; V was cut back by 6 bases and J by 7 bases.

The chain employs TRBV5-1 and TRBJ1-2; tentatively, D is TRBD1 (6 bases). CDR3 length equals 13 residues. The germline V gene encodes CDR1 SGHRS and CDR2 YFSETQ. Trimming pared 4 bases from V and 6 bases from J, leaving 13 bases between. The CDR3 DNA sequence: TGCGCCAGCAGCGAACAGGGTGGGGATGGCTACACCTTC. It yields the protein CASSEQGGDGYTF.

The CDR3 region has the DNA TGTGCCAGCTCACCCGGACAGGGGACGGGCTACACCTTC. Encoded protein: CASSPGQGTGYTF. The chain has TRBV18 and TRBJ1-2; 9 bases line up with TRBD1. The germline V gene encodes CDR1 KGHSH and CDR2 LQKENI. The CDR3 covers 13 residues. V was pared by 3 bases and J by 8 bases, with 4 bases of the junction left unmatched. Based on the CDR3 plus reference TRBV18 and TRBJ1-2, the full variable domain is NAGVMQNPRHLVRRRGQEARLRCSPMKGHSHVYWYRQLPEEGLKFMVYLQKENIIDESGMPKERFSAEFPKEGPSILRIQQVVRGDSAAYFCASSPGQGTGYTFGSGTRLTVV.

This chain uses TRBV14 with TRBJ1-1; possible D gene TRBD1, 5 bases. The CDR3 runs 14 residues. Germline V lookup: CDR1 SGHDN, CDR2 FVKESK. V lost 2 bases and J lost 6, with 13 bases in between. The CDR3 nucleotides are TGTGCCAGCAGCCAATACGGGGGGAGTTCTGAAGCTTTCTTT. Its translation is CASSQYGGSSEAFF.

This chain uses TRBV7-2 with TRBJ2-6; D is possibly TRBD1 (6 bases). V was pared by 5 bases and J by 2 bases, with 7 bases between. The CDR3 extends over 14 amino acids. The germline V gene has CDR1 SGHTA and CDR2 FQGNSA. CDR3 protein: CASSRTAGANVLTF. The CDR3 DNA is TGTGCCAGCAGCCGGACAGCTGGGGCCAACGTCCTGACTTTC.

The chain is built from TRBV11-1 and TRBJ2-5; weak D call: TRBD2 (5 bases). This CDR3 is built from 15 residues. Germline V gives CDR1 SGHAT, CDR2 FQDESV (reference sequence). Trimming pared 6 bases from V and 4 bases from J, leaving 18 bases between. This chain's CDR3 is CASSRQEGGSETQYF. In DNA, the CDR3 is TGTGCCAGCAGTCGACAAGAGGGTGGGTCAGAGACCCAGTACTTC. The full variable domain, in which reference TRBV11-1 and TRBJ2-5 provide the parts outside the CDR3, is EAEVAQSPRYKITEKSQAVAFWCDPISGHATLYWYRQILGQGPELLVQFQDESVVDDSQLPKDRFSAERLKGVDSTLKIQPAELGDSAMYLCASSRQEGGSETQYFGPGTRLLVL.

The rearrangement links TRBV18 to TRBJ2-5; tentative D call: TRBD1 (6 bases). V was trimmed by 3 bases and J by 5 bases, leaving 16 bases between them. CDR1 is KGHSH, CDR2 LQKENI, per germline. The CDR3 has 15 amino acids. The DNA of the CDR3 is TGTGCCAGCTCACCGGAGTTACAGGGCGGGGAGACCCAGTACTTC. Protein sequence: CASSPELQGGETQYF.

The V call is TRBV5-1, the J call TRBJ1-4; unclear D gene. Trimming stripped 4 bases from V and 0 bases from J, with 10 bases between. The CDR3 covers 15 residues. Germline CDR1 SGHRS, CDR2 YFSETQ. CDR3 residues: CASSPEAATNEKLFF. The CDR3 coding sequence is TGCGCCAGCAGCCCGGAGGCAGCAACTAATGAAAAACTGTTTTTT.

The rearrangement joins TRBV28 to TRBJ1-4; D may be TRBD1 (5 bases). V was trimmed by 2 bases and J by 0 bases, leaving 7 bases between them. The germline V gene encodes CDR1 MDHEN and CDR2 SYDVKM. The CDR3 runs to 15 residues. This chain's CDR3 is CASSLPGSTNEKLFF. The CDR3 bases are TGTGCCAGCAGTTTACCAGGGTCAACTAATGAAAAACTGTTTTTT.

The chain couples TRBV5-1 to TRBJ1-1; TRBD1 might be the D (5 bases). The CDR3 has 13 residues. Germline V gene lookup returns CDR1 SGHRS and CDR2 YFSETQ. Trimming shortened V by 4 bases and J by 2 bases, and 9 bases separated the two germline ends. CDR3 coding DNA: TGCGCCAGCAGCACCAGGGCTAACACTGAAGCTTTCTTT. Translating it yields CASSTRANTEAFF.

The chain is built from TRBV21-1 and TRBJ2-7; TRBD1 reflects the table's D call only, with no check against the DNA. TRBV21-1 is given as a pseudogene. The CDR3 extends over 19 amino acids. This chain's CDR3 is CASSKVWQGVGKTYYEQYF. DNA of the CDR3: TGTGCCAGCAGCAAAGTATGGCAGGGGGTAGGTAAAACTTATTACGAGCAGTACTTC.

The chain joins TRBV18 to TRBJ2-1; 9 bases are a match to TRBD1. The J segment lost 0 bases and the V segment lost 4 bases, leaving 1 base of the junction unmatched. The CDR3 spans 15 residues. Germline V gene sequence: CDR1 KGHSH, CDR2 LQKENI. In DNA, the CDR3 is TGTGCCAGCTCACAGGACAGGGGCTCCTACAATGAGCAGTTCTTC. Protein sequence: CASSQDRGSYNEQFF.

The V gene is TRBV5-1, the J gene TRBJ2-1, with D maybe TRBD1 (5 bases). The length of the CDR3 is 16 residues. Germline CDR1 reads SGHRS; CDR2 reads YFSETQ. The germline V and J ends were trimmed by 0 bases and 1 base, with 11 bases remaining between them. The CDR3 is CASSLEGVLSYNEQFF. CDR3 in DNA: TGCGCCAGCAGCTTGGAAGGGGTATTGTCCTACAATGAGCAGTTCTTC.

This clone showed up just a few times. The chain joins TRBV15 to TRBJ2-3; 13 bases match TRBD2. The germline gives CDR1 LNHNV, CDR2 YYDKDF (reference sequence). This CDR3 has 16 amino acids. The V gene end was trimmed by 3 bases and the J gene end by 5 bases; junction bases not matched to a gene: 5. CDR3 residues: CATSSRRTSGGDTQYF. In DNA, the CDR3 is TGTGCCACCAGCAGTCGACGGACTAGCGGGGGAGATACGCAGTATTTT.

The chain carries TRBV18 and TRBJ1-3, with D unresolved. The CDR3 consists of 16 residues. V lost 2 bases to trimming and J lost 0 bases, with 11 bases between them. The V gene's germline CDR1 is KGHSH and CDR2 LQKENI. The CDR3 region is CASSPAVVFSGNTIYF. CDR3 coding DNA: TGTGCCAGCTCACCAGCGGTAGTATTCTCTGGAAACACCATATATTTT.

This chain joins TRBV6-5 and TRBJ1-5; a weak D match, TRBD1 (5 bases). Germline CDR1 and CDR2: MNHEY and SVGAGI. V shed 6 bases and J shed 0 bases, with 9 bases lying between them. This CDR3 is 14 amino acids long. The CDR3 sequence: CASSDRNSNQPQHF. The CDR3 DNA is TGTGCCAGCAGCGACAGAAATAGCAATCAGCCCCAGCATTTT.

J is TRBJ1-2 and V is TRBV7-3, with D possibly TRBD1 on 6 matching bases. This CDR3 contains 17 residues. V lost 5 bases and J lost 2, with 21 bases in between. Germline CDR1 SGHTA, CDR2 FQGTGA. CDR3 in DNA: TGTGCCAGCAGCCCGTTGGACCCGGGGACAACCAACTATGGCTACACCTTC. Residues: CASSPLDPGTTNYGYTF. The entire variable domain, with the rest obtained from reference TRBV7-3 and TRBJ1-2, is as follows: GAGVSQTPSNKVTEKGKYVELRCDPISGHTALYWYRQSLGQGPEFLIYFQGTGAADDSGLPNDRFFAVRPEGSVSTLKIQRTERGDSAVYLCASSPLDPGTTNYGYTFGSGTRLTVV.